This TCR beta chain was retrieved from a study of cytomegalovirus exposure and HLA in healthy donors. On the study more broadly: In a previous analysis, approximately 110 million unique TCR beta sequences were found from roughly 180 million T cells.

A remark on this clone: Its antigen is unidentified.

V gave up 4 bases and J gave up 8 bases; unmatched junction bases: 11. In germline, CDR1 is MRHNA, CDR2 SNTAGT. The CDR3 is made up of 15 amino acids. Study-wide findings and caveats: HLA restriction was apparent for most CMV-associated TCR beta chains in a later analysis. When a later analysis compared HLA-associated TCR beta chains with equally common others, the HLA-associated chains turned out to be more clonally expanded and to have lower generation probabilities.

While unrecorded immune exposures were likely, the donors were nominally healthy when sampled. 60 Vbeta and 13 Jbeta primers were used in PCR. Generated by immunoSEQ multiplex PCR, the TCRdb table keeps only in-frame clones and is missing some. This repertoire shows approximately 120,000 clones, roughly 77% found once; its top ten account for about 1.8%. The origin of this receptor is a man in his late teens or twenties in good health and CMV-seronegative. Sample: PBMCs. The chain combines TRBV6-4 with TRBJ2-1, with 7 bases that match TRBD2. The CDR3 reads CASSGQAGEGDEQFF. The CDR3 coding sequence is TGTGCCAGCAGTGGCCAGGCGGGGGAAGGGGATGAGCAGTTCTTC.